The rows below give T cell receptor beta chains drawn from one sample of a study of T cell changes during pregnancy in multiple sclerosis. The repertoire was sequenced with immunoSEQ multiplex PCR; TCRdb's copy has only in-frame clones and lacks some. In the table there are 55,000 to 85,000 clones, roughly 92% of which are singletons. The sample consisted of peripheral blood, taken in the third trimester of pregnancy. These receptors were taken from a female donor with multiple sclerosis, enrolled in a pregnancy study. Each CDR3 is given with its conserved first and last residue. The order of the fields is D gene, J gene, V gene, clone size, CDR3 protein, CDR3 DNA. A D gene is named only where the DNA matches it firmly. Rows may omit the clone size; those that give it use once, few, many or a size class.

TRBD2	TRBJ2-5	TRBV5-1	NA	CASSFLAGIQETQYF	TGCGCCAGCAGCTTTTTAGCGGGAATCCAAGAGACCCAGTACTTC
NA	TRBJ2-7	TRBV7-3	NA	CASSFGSVGEQYF	TGTGCCAGCAGCTTCGGGTCGGTCGGCGAGCAGTACTTC
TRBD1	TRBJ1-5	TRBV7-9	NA	CASSLGRTGYSNQPQHF	TGTGCCAGCAGCTTAGGCCGGACAGGTTATAGCAATCAGCCCCAGCATTTT
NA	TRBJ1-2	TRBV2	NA	CASKGDSNYGYTF	TGTGCCAGCAAAGGTGACAGTAACTATGGCTACACCTTC
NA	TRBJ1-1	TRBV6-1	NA	CASIERRDTEAFF	TGTGCCAGCATCGAGCGGAGGGACACTGAAGCTTTCTTT
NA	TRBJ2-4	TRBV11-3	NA	CASSPGGKNIQYF	TGTGCCAGCAGCCCCGGGGGCAAAAACATTCAGTACTTC
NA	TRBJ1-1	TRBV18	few	CASSTWAGNTEAFF	TGTGCCAGCTCAACGTGGGCGGGGAACACTGAAGCTTTCTTT
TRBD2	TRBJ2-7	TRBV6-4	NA	CASSMLIGTSGNCEQYF	TGTGCCAGCAGCATGCTAATTGGGACTAGCGGGAATTGCGAGCAGTACTTC
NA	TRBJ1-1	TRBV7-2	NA	CASSPIWGETEAFF	TGTGCCAGCAGCCCCATATGGGGGGAGACTGAAGCTTTCTTT
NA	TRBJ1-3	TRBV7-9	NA	CASSQLPGLSSGNTIYF	TGTGCCAGCAGCCAGCTGCCAGGGCTTAGCTCTGGAAACACCATATATTTT
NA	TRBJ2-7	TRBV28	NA	CASSLGLRGRGSYEQYF	TGTGCCAGCAGTTTAGGCCTTCGGGGCAGGGGCTCCTACGAGCAGTACTTC
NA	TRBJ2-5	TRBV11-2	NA	CASSLASVGSETQYF	TGTGCCAGCAGCTTAGCGTCGGTCGGTTCGGAGACCCAGTACTTC
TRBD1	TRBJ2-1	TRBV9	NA	CASSVTTGVHFF	TGTGCCAGCAGCGTCACGACAGGGGTTCATTTCTTC
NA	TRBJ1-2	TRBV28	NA	CASSLLGYGYTF	TGTGCCAGCAGTCTACTAGGCTATGGCTACACCTTC